Presented here are 30 T cell receptor beta chains from one specimen sequenced in a study of blood T cells in healthy people across ages. PCR was performed a second time for about 7 to 11 cycles using a sample-barcoded 5' primer and a J-beta primer mix. TCRdb re-derived calls from the 5' RACE reads in MiXCR, one entry per CDR3 protein. This table has 600,000 to 1,000,000 distinct CDR3 sequences, 20% to 30% appearing once. The sample was also linked to a second study, of T cells of mothers and their children.

Sequenced input: blood. The source of these receptors is a boy younger than 18 in good health.

CDR3 coding DNA: TGTGCCAGCAGCAGCGGACATTCCAACTCCTACGAGCAGTACTTC. Residues: CASSSGHSNSYEQYF. V is TRBV6-6 and J is TRBJ2-7, with D tentatively TRBD1 or TRBD2 (5 bases each). There are 15 residues in the CDR3. The V end was cut by 6 bases, the J end by 0 bases, with 15 bases between. The germline V gene encodes CDR1 MNHNY and CDR2 SVGAGI (reference sequence).

The chain has TRBV7-9 and TRBJ1-2; no definite D call. CDR1 is SEHNR, CDR2 FQNEAQ, per germline (reference sequence). The CDR3 extends over 13 amino acids. V shed 0 bases and J shed 8 bases, with 10 bases lying between them. The CDR3 coding sequence is TGTGCCAGCAGCTTAGCGTCCGGGGAAGGCTACACCTTC. Protein: CASSLASGEGYTF.

This clonotype was found many times. The chain is built from TRBV15 and TRBJ2-1, with 8 bases aligning to TRBD2. The CDR3 loop spans 16 amino acids. Trimming at V came to 1 base and at J to 2 bases, leaving 4 bases not matched to a gene. The V gene's germline CDR1 is LNHNV and CDR2 YYDKDF (reference sequence). The CDR3 reads CATSRVLLAAYNEQFF. For the CDR3, the DNA is TGTGCCACCAGCAGAGTCTTACTAGCGGCCTACAATGAGCAGTTCTTC.

A few counts support this clonotype. The genes are TRBV2 and TRBJ1-5; D is undetermined. The germline gives CDR1 SNHLY, CDR2 FYNNEI. This CDR3 is built from 14 residues. With 4 bases removed from V and 2 bases from J, the gap between germline ends came to 9 bases. The CDR3 sequence: CASSGPRGNQPQHF. The CDR3 nucleotides read TGTGCCAGCAGTGGGCCCCGAGGCAATCAGCCCCAGCATTTT.

A few counts support this clonotype. The chain uses TRBV10-3 and TRBJ2-3; 14 positions agree with TRBD2. Germline CDR1 ENHRY, CDR2 SYGVKD. J lost 7 bases, V lost 6 bases, and 6 bases had no gene match. The CDR3 sequence is 15 residues long. The CDR3 region is CAIRGTSGSWNTQYF. In nucleotides, the CDR3 is TGTGCCATCAGAGGGACTAGCGGGAGCTGGAATACGCAGTATTTT.

This sequence joins TRBV20-1 and TRBJ1-1; 8 bases map to TRBD1. The germline V gene encodes CDR1 DFQATT and CDR2 SNEGSKA (reference sequence). The CDR3 loop spans 12 amino acids. V lost 2 bases to trimming and J lost 6 bases; unmatched junction nucleotides: 2. The CDR3 DNA reads as TGCAGTGCTAGAACAGGGGGTCCTGAAGCTTTCTTT. Translated: CSARTGGPEAFF.

CDR3 loop: CASSEGGSYEQYF. DNA of the CDR3: TGCGCCAGCAGCGAAGGAGGTTCCTACGAGCAGTACTTC. The J gene is TRBJ2-7, the V gene TRBV5-1; D possibly corresponds to TRBD2 (5 bases). V lost 4 bases and J lost 1, with 9 bases in between. This CDR3 has 13 amino acids. In germline, CDR1 is SGHRS, CDR2 YFSETQ.

J is TRBJ2-5 and V is TRBV7-9; D might be TRBD2 (6 bases). The V gene lost 5 bases and the J gene lost 2 bases, with 18 bases spanning the gap. The CDR3 is made up of 16 amino acids. The V gene's germline CDR1 is SEHNR and CDR2 FQNEAQ (reference sequence). CDR3 in DNA: TGTGCCAGCAGCCCTCGGGTAGGACGGGGGCAAGAGACCCAGTACTTC. It is translated as CASSPRVGRGQETQYF.

This clonotype was observed a handful of times. This chain links TRBV5-1 with TRBJ2-5; the match to TRBD2 covers 8 bases. Germline values: CDR1 SGHRS, CDR2 YFSETQ. The CDR3 covers 13 residues. Unmatched junction bases numbered 5, after V lost 0 bases and J lost 10 bases. CDR3 bases: TGCGCCAGCAGCTTGGGGACTAGCCAGGGCCAGTACTTC. Translation: CASSLGTSQGQYF. Full variable domain (missing parts from reference TRBV5-1 and TRBJ2-5): KAGVTQTPRYLIKTRGQQVTLSCSPISGHRSVSWYQQTPGQGLQFLFEYFSETQRNKGNFPGRFSGRQFSNSRSEMNVSTLELGDSALYLCASSLGTSQGQYFGPGTRLLVL.

The rearrangement uses TRBV28 and TRBJ1-2; possibly TRBD1 for D (5 bases). Trimming took off 6 bases at V and 4 bases at J, with 18 bases between the two ends. The CDR3 consists of 15 residues. Germline assignment: CDR1 MDHEN and CDR2 SYDVKM. DNA for the CDR3: TGTGCCAGCAGCCTTGGGGACGGGGCCAGCTATGGCTACACCTTC. This sequence encodes CASSLGDGASYGYTF.

This rearrangement joins TRBV6-2 or TRBV6-3 to TRBJ2-5, with D hard to call. The end of the DNA is better explained by TRBJ2-1, so the J call may be wrong. The CDR3 totals 14 residues. Germline V gives CDR1 MNHEY, CDR2 SVGEGT. The CDR3 loop is CASSYGPRGNEQFF. Here the CDR3 DNA reads TGTGCCAGCAGTTACGGTCCCCGTGGCAATGAGCAGTTCTTC.

The chain is built from TRBV20-1 and TRBJ2-7, with 7 bases aligning to TRBD2. Germline V lookup: CDR1 DFQATT, CDR2 SNEGSKA (reference sequence). The V gene end was trimmed by 3 bases and the J gene end by 3 bases; junction bases not matched to a gene: 11. The CDR3 has 15 residues. The CDR3 coding sequence is TGCAGTGCTAGTGGGGGGGGAGAAAGGGTCTACGAGCAGTACTTC. The encoded protein is CSASGGGERVYEQYF.

The sample holds a few counts of this clonotype. The V call is TRBV5-6, the J call TRBJ2-7; 14 nucleotides line up with TRBD2. CDR1 and CDR2 from the germline V gene are SGHDT and YYEEEE. The V gene end was trimmed by 3 bases and the J gene end by 7 bases; junction bases not matched to a gene: 3. The CDR3 runs 14 residues. The chain's CDR3 is CASSSGLAGEEQYF. CDR3 bases: TGTGCCAGCAGCTCGGGACTAGCGGGGGAGGAGCAGTACTTC.

This clonotype occurred a few times. The CDR3 nucleotides read TGTGCCAGCAGCAGACAGGGCCCCACAGATACGCAGTATTTT. This translates into CASSRQGPTDTQYF. The rearrangement uses TRBV6-4 and TRBJ2-3; 7 nucleotides agree with TRBD1. Germline V lookup: CDR1 MRHNA, CDR2 SNTAGT. The CDR3 contains 14 residues. The V and J ends lost 6 bases and 2 bases, in that order; junction bases with no gene match: 5.

This chain connects TRBV20-1 to TRBJ2-6; possibly TRBD1 or TRBD2 for D (5 bases each). V was cut by 1 base and J by 0 bases, with 10 bases left in between. CDR3 length: 16 residues. The germline CDR1 and CDR2 sequences are DFQATT and SNEGSKA (reference sequence). The CDR3 sequence is CSARGPGSSGANVLTF. The CDR3 DNA follows: TGCAGTGCTAGAGGGCCAGGGAGCTCTGGGGCCAACGTCCTGACTTTC.

The sample holds a few counts of this clonotype. This sequence joins TRBV28 and TRBJ2-6; 8 bases line up with TRBD1. Trimming cost V 6 bases and J 2 bases; bases outside gene matches: 6. The CDR3 runs 16 residues. Germline CDR1 reads MDHEN; CDR2 reads SYDVKM. For the CDR3, the DNA is TGTGCCAGCAGAGTCCTACAGGGGGCTGGGGCCAACGTCCTGACTTTC. Residues: CASRVLQGAGANVLTF.

V usage is TRBV29-1 and J usage is TRBJ1-1; tentatively, D is TRBD1 (6 bases). The CDR3 has 11 residues. Germline CDR1 is SQVTM and CDR2 is ANQGSEA. Trimming removed 0 bases at V and 8 bases at J, with 7 bases between. The CDR3 region has the DNA TGCAGCGTTGAAGATCAGGGGGAAGCTTTCTTT. This codes for CSVEDQGEAFF.

The V gene is TRBV7-2, the J gene TRBJ2-3; the match to TRBD2 covers 10 bases. Germline V gene lookup returns CDR1 SGHTA and CDR2 FQGNSA. V dropped 0 bases and J dropped 0; count of bases not matched to a gene: 6. This CDR3 spans 18 amino acids. CDR3 nucleotides: TGTGCCAGCAGCTTAGCGCCGGGACTAGCGAGAAGCACAGATACGCAGTATTTT. Translating it yields CASSLAPGLARSTDTQYF.

In this sample, this clonotype turned up a few times. The chain carries TRBV4-2 and TRBJ2-1; 15 bases agree with TRBD2. In germline, CDR1 is LGHNA, CDR2 YNFKEQ. This CDR3 has 19 residues. V trimming: 0 bases; J trimming: 2 bases; junction bases outside the gene matches: 5. CDR3 protein: CASSQEVGLAGGTYNEQFF. DNA for the CDR3: TGTGCCAGCAGCCAAGAGGTTGGACTAGCGGGAGGGACCTACAATGAGCAGTTCTTC.

This clonotype was counted only a few times. The chain recombines TRBV28 with TRBJ2-5; TRBD1 matches at 9 bases. The CDR3 spans 16 residues. V shed 6 bases, J shed 5 bases, and the junction held 13 bases outside the gene matches. Germline CDR1 is MDHEN and CDR2 is SYDVKM. CDR3 DNA: TGTGCCAGCAGGGCGGAACAGGGGGCCCTCCACGAGACCCAGTACTTC. Encoded protein: CASRAEQGALHETQYF.

The J gene is TRBJ1-4, the V gene TRBV7-2; D ambiguous. The CDR3 has 16 residues. Germline V CDR1 and CDR2: SGHTA, FQGNSA. Between the trimmed V and J ends, which lost 2 bases and 0 bases, there was a span of 10 bases. CDR3 coding DNA: TGTGCCAGCAGCTTACACTTTACCCCAACTAATGAAAAACTGTTTTTT. Its translation: CASSLHFTPTNEKLFF. Looking up the rest from reference TRBV7-2 and TRBJ1-4 gives the full variable domain: GAGVSQSPSNKVTEKGKDVELRCDPISGHTALYWYRQSLGQGLEFLIYFQGNSAPDKSGLPSDRFSAERTGGSVSTLTIQRTQQEDSAVYLCASSLHFTPTNEKLFFGSGTQLSVL.

The V gene is TRBV11-2, the J gene TRBJ2-1, with D unclear. Germline V lookup: CDR1 SGHAT, CDR2 FQNNGV. Between the trimmed V and J ends, which lost 5 bases and 1 base, there was a span of 9 bases. The CDR3 totals 14 residues. Here the CDR3 reads CASSPMGSYNEQFF. In nucleotides, the CDR3 is TGTGCCAGCAGCCCAATGGGGTCCTACAATGAGCAGTTCTTC.

The chain carries TRBV6-8 and TRBJ2-7; 9 bases fit TRBD1. Germline V gene data show CDR1 as MNHGY and CDR2 as SAAAGT. V shed 11 bases, J shed 5 bases, and the junction held 7 bases outside the gene matches. The CDR3 is made up of 12 amino acids. CDR3 sequence (DNA): TGTGCCGTATGGACAGGGGTCGACGAGCAGTACTTC. Protein: CAVWTGVDEQYF.

The chain combines TRBV12-5 with TRBJ1-2, with no clear D. This CDR3 spans 13 amino acids. CDR1 and CDR2 from the germline V gene are LGHNT and FRNRAP. Trimming removed 6 bases from V and 6 bases from J, with 14 bases in between. The CDR3 loop is CASGLSREHGYTF. The CDR3 DNA reads as TGTGCTAGTGGCCTGAGCCGGGAACATGGCTACACCTTC.

This chain uses TRBV7-2 with TRBJ2-6; tentative D call: TRBD1 (7 bases). The CDR3 runs 16 residues. Between the trimmed V and J ends, which lost 5 bases and 0 bases, there was a span of 11 bases. CDR1 and CDR2 (germline): SGHTA, FQGNSA. The CDR3 is CASSQGGFSGANVLTF. The CDR3 DNA is TGTGCCAGCAGCCAGGGGGGCTTCTCTGGGGCCAACGTCCTGACTTTC.

The rearrangement uses TRBV6-6 and TRBJ2-7, with a tentative D call TRBD1 (6 bases). Germline V gene lookup returns CDR1 MNHNY and CDR2 SVGAGI (reference sequence). Trimming cost V 7 bases and J 0 bases, with 13 bases left between them. This CDR3 has 14 residues. The CDR3, as DNA: TGTGCCAGCAACAAAGACAGGTACTCCTACGAGCAGTACTTC. Translated: CASNKDRYSYEQYF.

In regard to this clonotype: In this CDR3 the conserved last residue, phenylalanine or tryptophan, is missing, so a read error is likely. The gene calls are TRBV4-3 and TRBJ1-6; D not certain. Germline CDR1 reads LGHNA; CDR2 reads YSLEER. The CDR3 sequence is 16 residues long. V dropped 1 base and J dropped 0 bases, with 7 bases sitting between them. CDR3 loop: CASSQAQSSYNSPLHL. CDR3 DNA sequence: TGCGCCAGCAGCCAAGCACAGAGCTCCTATAATTCACCCCTCCACCTT.

Of note for this clonotype: The junction shows a germline mismatch at one end, possibly a read error. This chain's CDR3 is CASSPNPGQGSYGYTF. For the CDR3, the DNA is TGCGCCAGCAGCCCGAATCCGGGACAGGGCTCCTATGGCTACACCTTC. This rearrangement joins TRBV12-3 or TRBV12-4 to TRBJ1-2; 9 bases fit TRBD1. This CDR3 is 16 amino acids long.

Only a few counts were recorded for this clonotype. This chain uses TRBV4-3 with TRBJ1-6; D remains unclear. The CDR3 consists of 16 residues. Germline V gene lookup returns CDR1 LGHNA and CDR2 YSLEER. Trimming left V 1 base short and J 4 bases short, with 11 bases between. CDR3 DNA sequence: TGCGCCAGCAGCCAAGGTGGCCCAAATTATAATTCACCCCTCCACTTT. It is translated as CASSQGGPNYNSPLHF.

This clonotype was seen a few times. This sequence joins TRBV28 and TRBJ2-3; 10 bases fit TRBD2. V lost 3 bases, J lost 5 bases, and 8 bases stayed unmatched. CDR1 and CDR2 (germline): MDHEN, SYDVKM. This CDR3 is 16 amino acids long. In nucleotides, the CDR3 is TGTGCCAGCAGTTTCTCCCTAGCGGGAGAAGAAGATACGCAGTATTTT. This translates into CASSFSLAGEEDTQYF.